This T cell receptor beta chain stems from a study of blood T cell repertoires in COVID-19. Study in general: Samples taken during acute and convalescent COVID-19 were collected in the United States, Italy and Spain. In each case, the material was cDNA or gDNA derived from T cells, B-cell-depleted T cells, or PBMCs.

How the authors handled the data: It was from reference gene primer amplification that nucleated cell counts were estimated. Data came from immunoSEQ multiplex PCR; TCRdb stores just in-frame clones and leaves some out. V and J calls and clone size are as listed in that table; D and trimming were resolved from the DNA. Seen here are about 190,000 clones, more than 70% observed once, and the top ten hold less than 3.5%. Germline lookup yields CDR1 SGHTA and CDR2 FQGNSA. The CDR3 consists of 14 residues. The V segment lost 5 bases and the J segment 4 bases; nucleotides outside the gene matches: 3. The chain employs TRBV7-2 and TRBJ2-1; TRBD1 aligns across 9 bases. This sequence originates from a man between 50 and 59 years old with active or convalescent COVID-19. The sample was peripheral blood. In nucleotides, the CDR3 is TGTGCCAGCAGCCCGGACAGGGGATACAATGAGCAGTTCTTC. Its protein product is CASSPDRGYNEQFF.